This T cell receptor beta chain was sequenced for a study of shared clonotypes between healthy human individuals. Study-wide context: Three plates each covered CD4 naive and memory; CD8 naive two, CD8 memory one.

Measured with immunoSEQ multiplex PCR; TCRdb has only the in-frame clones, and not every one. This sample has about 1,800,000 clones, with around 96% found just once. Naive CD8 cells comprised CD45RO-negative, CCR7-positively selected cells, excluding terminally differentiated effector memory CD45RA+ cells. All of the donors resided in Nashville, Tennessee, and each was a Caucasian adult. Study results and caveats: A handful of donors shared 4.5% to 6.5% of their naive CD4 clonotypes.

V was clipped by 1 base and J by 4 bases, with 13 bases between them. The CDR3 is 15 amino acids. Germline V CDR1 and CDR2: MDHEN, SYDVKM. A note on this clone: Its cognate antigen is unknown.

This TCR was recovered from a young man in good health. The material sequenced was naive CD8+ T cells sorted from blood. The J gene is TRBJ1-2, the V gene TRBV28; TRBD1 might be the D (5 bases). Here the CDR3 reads CASSLYDSATYGYTF. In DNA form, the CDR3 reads TGTGCCAGCAGTTTATACGACAGCGCTACCTATGGCTACACCTTC.